A single sample is the source of the 5 T cell receptor beta chains below, sequenced in a study of blood T cell repertoires in COVID-19. The assay was immunoSEQ multiplex PCR, and TCRdb's table has in-frame clones only and misses some. In the table there are around 80,000 clones, 80% of which are singletons. Sequencing used peripheral blood. The source of these receptors is a woman aged 70-85 years with acute or convalescent COVID-19.

This chain connects TRBV7-8 to TRBJ1-1, with TRBD1 as a possible D gene (5 bases). Trimming cost V 1 base and J 11 bases, with 11 bases left between them. Germline V gene data show CDR1 as SGHVS and CDR2 as FQNEAQ. The CDR3 has 12 amino acids. The chain's CDR3 is CASSLGWGDAFF. In nucleotides, the CDR3 is TGTGCCAGCAGCTTAGGATGGGGGGACGCTTTCTTT.

Remarks on this clone: A much larger clone differs by one base, so this may be a read error. The V and J genes are TRBV5-1 and TRBJ1-5; 7 bases match TRBD1. The CDR3 is 14 residues long. The germline V gene has CDR1 SGHRS and CDR2 YFSETQ. Trimming cost V 4 bases and J 6 bases; bases outside gene matches: 7. CDR3 region: CASSDGGQSQPQHF. The CDR3, as DNA: TGCGCCAGCAGCGATGGGGGACAGAGTCAGCCCCAGCATTTT.

This chain uses TRBV19 with TRBJ1-6; possibly TRBD1 for D (6 bases). This CDR3 region has 14 residues. Germline values: CDR1 LNHDA, CDR2 SQIVND (reference sequence). V lost 2 bases, J lost 14 bases, and 16 bases lay in between. DNA for the CDR3: TGTGCCAGTAGTATACTACAGGGAGAAAGGACCCTCCACTTT. It specifies CASSILQGERTLHF.

The rearrangement links TRBV2 to TRBJ1-2, with 12 positions matching TRBD1. Germline values: CDR1 SNHLY, CDR2 FYNNEI. The CDR3 covers 15 residues. V lost 6 bases, J lost 8 bases, and 10 bases stayed unmatched. CDR3 sequence reads: CASSQARDRGQGYTF. The DNA of the CDR3 is TGTGCCAGCAGCCAGGCGCGGGACAGGGGGCAGGGCTACACCTTC.

This clone was seen a few times. This chain joins TRBV2 and TRBJ1-4, with 10 positions matching TRBD1. CDR1 SNHLY and CDR2 FYNNEI come from the germline V gene. This CDR3 comprises 15 residues. V lost 9 bases and J lost 0; bases outside the gene matches: 4. In DNA, the CDR3 is TGTGCCAGTCAAGGACAGGGGGCAACTAATGAAAAACTGTTTTTT. Encoded protein: CASQGQGATNEKLFF.